What follows are 8 T cell receptor beta chains derived from one specimen sequenced in a study of cytomegalovirus exposure and HLA in healthy donors. Repertoires were generated with immunoSEQ multiplex PCR, while TCRdb's copy carries only in-frame clones and drops some. This sample yields 130,000 or so clones, of which around 92% are seen a single time; approximately 3.3% belongs to the top ten. Sequences were obtained from PBMCs. These receptors originate from a man under 40 in good health and CMV-seronegative.

The sample holds one count of this clone. The chain links TRBV2 to TRBJ1-2; tentatively, D is TRBD1 (6 bases). The CDR3 contains 13 residues. Germline CDR1 SNHLY, CDR2 FYNNEI. Trimming cost V 1 base and J 5 bases, with 8 bases left between them. DNA for the CDR3: TGTGCCAGCAGTGAAGACCAGGGGTATGGCTACACCTTC. Translating gives CASSEDQGYGYTF.

Comment on this clone: This sample includes further DNA sequences coding for the same CDR3. The chain uses TRBV7-9 and TRBJ2-7; TRBD2 matches at 8 bases. The CDR3 extends over 13 amino acids. V shed 1 base and J 5 bases; nucleotides not matched to a gene: 1. Per the germline V gene, CDR1 is SEHNR and CDR2 is FQNEAQ (reference sequence). CDR3 coding DNA: TGTGCCAGCAGCTTAGTAGCGGGGAACGAGCAGTACTTC. Its translation is CASSLVAGNEQYF.

This chain links TRBV2 with TRBJ1-4; 7 bases line up with TRBD1. The CDR3 sequence is 17 residues long. Per the germline V gene, CDR1 is SNHLY and CDR2 is FYNNEI. V gave up 5 bases and J gave up 0 bases; unmatched junction bases: 9. In DNA, the CDR3 is TGTGCCAGCAGTAGGAGGCAGGGGGATACAACTAATGAAAAACTGTTTTTT. This translates into CASSRRQGDTTNEKLFF.

The rearrangement links TRBV2 to TRBJ2-7; D is perhaps TRBD2 (6 bases). V was cut by 2 bases and J by 4 bases, with 18 bases left in between. CDR1 is SNHLY, CDR2 FYNNEI, per germline. CDR3 length: 16 residues. The chain's CDR3 is CASSEPPGDLAYEQYF. CDR3 nucleotides: TGTGCCAGCAGTGAACCCCCGGGAGACTTAGCGTACGAGCAGTACTTC.

The genes are TRBV5-1 and TRBJ2-1; D is possibly TRBD1 (6 bases). The CDR3 length is 13 residues. Between the trimmed V and J ends, which lost 0 bases and 6 bases, there was a span of 7 bases. Germline loops: CDR1 SGHRS, CDR2 YFSETQ. CDR3 amino acids: CASSLGTANEQFF. As DNA, the CDR3 is TGCGCCAGCAGCTTGGGGACAGCCAATGAGCAGTTCTTC.

The rearrangement uses TRBV28 and TRBJ2-7; D is possibly TRBD1 (6 bases). The CDR3 sequence is 15 residues long. The germline gives CDR1 MDHEN, CDR2 SYDVKM. V was cut by 7 bases and J by 2 bases, with 18 bases left in between. The CDR3 spells CASTTVGQLPYEQYF. As DNA, the CDR3 is TGTGCCAGCACTACCGTCGGACAGCTACCCTACGAGCAGTACTTC.

V and J are TRBV20-1 and TRBJ2-7; D is ambiguous. CDR3 length: 11 residues. V was trimmed by 7 bases and J by 3 bases, leaving 10 bases between them. CDR1 and CDR2 from the germline V gene are DFQATT and SNEGSKA (reference sequence). The CDR3 DNA is TGCAGTGTTCCACGGAGCTACGAGCAGTACTTC. Translating it yields CSVPRSYEQYF.

The V and J genes are TRBV27 and TRBJ2-7; 10 positions agree with TRBD1. Germline lookup yields CDR1 MNHEY and CDR2 SMNVEV (reference sequence). J lost 3 bases, V lost 6 bases, and 5 bases had no gene match. This CDR3 is built from 14 residues. CDR3 sequence: CASRGTGDNYEQYF. CDR3 DNA: TGTGCCAGCAGAGGGACAGGGGACAACTACGAGCAGTACTTC.